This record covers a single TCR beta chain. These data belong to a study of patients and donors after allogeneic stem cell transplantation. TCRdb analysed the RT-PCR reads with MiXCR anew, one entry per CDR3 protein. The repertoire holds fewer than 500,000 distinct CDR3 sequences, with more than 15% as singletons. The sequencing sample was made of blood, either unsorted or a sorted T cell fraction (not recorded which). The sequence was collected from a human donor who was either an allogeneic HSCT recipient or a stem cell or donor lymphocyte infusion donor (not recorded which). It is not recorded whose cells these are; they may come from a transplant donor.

The CDR3 loop reads CASSHPPHIVAYEQYF. For the CDR3, the DNA is TGTGCCAGCAGCCACCCCCCCCACATCGTCGCCTACGAGCAGTACTTC. The V call is TRBV7-2, the J call TRBJ2-7; no firm D call. CDR3 size: 16 residues. CDR1 is SGHTA, CDR2 FQGNSA, per germline. Trimming removed 5 bases at V and 2 bases at J, with 19 bases between.